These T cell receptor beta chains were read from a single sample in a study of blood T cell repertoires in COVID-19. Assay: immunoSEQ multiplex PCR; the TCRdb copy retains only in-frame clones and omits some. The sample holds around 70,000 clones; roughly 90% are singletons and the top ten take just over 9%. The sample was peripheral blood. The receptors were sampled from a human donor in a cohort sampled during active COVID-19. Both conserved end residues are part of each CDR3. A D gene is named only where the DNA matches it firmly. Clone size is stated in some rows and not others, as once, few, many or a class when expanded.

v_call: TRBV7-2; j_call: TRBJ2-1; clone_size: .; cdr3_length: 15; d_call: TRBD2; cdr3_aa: CASSQAGEWYNEQFF; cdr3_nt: TGTGCCAGCAGCCAAGCGGGAGAGTGGTACAATGAGCAGTTCTTC
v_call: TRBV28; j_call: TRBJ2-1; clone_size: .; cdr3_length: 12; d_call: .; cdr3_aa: CASSPQGFEQFF; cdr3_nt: TGTGCCAGCAGTCCTCAGGGATTTGAGCAGTTCTTC
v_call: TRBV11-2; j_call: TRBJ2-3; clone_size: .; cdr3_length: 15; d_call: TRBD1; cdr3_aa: CASSHGQGGTDTQYF; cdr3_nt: TGTGCCAGCAGCCACGGACAGGGGGGCACAGATACGCAGTATTTT
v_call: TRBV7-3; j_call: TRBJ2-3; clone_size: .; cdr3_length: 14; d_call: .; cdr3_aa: CASSPGRGTDTQYF; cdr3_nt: TGTGCCAGCAGTCCGGGCAGGGGCACAGATACGCAGTATTTT
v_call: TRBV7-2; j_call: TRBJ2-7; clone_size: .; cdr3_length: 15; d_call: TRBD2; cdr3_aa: CASSSSGTSGYEQYF; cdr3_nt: TGTGCCAGCAGCTCCTCCGGGACTAGCGGTTACGAGCAGTACTTC
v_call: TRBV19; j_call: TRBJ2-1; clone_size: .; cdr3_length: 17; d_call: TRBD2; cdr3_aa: CASSINALAGGRNEQFF; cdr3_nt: TGTGCCAGTAGTATTAACGCACTAGCGGGAGGGCGCAATGAGCAGTTCTTC
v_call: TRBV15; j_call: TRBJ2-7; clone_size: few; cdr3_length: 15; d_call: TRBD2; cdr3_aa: CATSSGREGHYEQYF; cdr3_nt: TGTGCCACCAGCAGTGGGCGGGAGGGCCACTACGAGCAGTACTTC
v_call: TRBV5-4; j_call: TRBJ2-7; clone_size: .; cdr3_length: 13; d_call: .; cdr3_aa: CASSPDRYGEQYF; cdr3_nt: TGTGCCAGCAGCCCCGACAGGTATGGCGAGCAGTACTTC
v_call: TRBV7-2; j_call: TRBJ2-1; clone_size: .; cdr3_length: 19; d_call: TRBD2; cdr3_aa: CASSQPRTSGRSTYNEQFF; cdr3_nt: TGTGCCAGCAGCCAACCCCGGACTAGCGGCCGTTCTACCTACAATGAGCAGTTCTTC
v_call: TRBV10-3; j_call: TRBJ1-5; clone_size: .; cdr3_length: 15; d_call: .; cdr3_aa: CAISGPFQGGQPQHF; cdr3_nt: TGTGCCATCAGTGGTCCCTTCCAGGGAGGACAGCCCCAGCATTTT
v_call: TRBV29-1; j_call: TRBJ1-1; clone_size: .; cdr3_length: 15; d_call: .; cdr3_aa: CSVEDLGRNFNEAFF; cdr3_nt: TGCAGCGTTGAAGATCTAGGCAGAAACTTTAATGAAGCTTTCTTT
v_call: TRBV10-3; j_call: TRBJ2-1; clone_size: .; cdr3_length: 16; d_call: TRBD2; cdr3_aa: CAISDLAGKSYNEQFF; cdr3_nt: TGTGCCATCAGTGACTTAGCGGGGAAGTCCTACAATGAGCAGTTCTTC
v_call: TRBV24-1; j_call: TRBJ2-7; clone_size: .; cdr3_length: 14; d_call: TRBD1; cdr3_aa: CATSDSDRGYEQYF; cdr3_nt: TGTGCCACCAGTGATTCGGACAGGGGCTACGAGCAGTACTTC
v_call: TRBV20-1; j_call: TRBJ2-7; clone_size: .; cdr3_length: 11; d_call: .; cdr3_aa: CSARYRDEQYF; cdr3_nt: TGCAGTGCTAGATACAGGGACGAGCAGTACTTC
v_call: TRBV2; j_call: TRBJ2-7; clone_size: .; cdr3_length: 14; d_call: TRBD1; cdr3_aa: CASRGSGTVGEQYF; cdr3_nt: TGTGCCAGCAGGGGGTCCGGGACAGTGGGGGAGCAGTACTTC
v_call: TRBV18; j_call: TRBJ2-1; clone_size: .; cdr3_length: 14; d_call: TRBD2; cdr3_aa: CASSPGLESGEQFF; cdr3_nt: TGTGCCAGCTCACCGGGACTAGAGTCAGGTGAGCAGTTCTTC
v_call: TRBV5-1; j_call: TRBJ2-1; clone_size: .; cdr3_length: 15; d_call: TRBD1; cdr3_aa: CASSAGQASYNEQFF; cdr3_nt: TGCGCCAGCAGCGCGGGACAGGCCTCCTACAATGAGCAGTTCTTC
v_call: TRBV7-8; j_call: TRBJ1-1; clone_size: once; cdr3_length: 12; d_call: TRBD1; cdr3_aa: CASSYDRGEAFF; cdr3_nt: TGTGCCAGCAGCTATGACAGGGGTGAAGCTTTCTTT
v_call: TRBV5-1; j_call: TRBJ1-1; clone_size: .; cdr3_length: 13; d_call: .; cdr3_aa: CASSLGRVGEAFF; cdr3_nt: TGCGCCAGCAGCTTGGGGAGGGTAGGTGAAGCTTTCTTT
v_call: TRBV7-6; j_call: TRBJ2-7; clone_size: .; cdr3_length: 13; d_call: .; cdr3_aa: CASSLEGARGQYF; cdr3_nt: TGTGCCAGCAGCTTAGAGGGCGCCAGGGGGCAGTACTTC
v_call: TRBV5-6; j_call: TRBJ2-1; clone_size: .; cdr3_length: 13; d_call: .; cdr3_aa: CACGRGPYNEQFF; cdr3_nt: TGTGCCTGCGGAAGGGGCCCCTACAATGAGCAGTTCTTC
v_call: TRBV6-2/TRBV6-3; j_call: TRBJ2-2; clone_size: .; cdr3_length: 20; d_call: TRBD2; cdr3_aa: CASSYNPTSGRIRGTGELFF; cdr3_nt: TGTGCCAGCAGTTACAACCCCACTAGCGGGAGGATTCGCGGCACCGGGGAGCTGTTTTTT
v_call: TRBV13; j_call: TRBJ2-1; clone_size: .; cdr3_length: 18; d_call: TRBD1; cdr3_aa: CASSSPRGRRSSYNEQFF; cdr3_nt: TGTGCCAGCAGCTCCCCCAGGGGGCGGCGGAGCTCCTACAATGAGCAGTTCTTC
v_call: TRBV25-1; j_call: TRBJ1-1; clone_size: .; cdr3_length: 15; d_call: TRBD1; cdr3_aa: CASSEYNRGRTEAFF; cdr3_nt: TGTGCCAGCAGTGAATATAATAGGGGGCGAACTGAAGCTTTCTTT
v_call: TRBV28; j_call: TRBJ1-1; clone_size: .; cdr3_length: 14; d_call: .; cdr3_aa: CASSSETVNTEAFF; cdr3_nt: TGTGCCAGCAGTTCCGAGACAGTGAACACTGAAGCTTTCTTT
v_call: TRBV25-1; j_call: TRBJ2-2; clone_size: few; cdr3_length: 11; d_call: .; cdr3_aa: CASQNTGELFF; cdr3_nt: TGTGCCAGCCAAAACACCGGGGAGCTGTTTTTT
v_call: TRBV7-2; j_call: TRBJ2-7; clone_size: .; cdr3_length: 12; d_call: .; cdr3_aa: CASSSPGYEQYF; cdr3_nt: TGTGCCAGCAGCTCCCCGGGGTACGAGCAGTACTTC
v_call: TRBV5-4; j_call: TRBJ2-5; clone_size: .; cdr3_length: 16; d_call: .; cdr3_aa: CASSSPYEGGGQTQYF; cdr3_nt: TGTGCCAGCAGCTCGCCGTATGAGGGCGGGGGCCAGACCCAGTACTTC
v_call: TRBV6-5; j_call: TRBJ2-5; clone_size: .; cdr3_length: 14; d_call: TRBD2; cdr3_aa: CASGTTSGSGTQYF; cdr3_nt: TGTGCCAGCGGCACGACTAGCGGGAGTGGGACCCAGTACTTC
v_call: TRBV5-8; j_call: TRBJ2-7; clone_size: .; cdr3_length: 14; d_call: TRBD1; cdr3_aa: CASGEQGVFDEQYF; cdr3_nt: TGTGCCAGCGGGGAACAGGGGGTTTTCGACGAGCAGTACTTC
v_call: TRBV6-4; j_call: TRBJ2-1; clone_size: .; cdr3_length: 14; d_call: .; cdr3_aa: CASSASSGGIEQFF; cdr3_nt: TGTGCCAGCAGCGCGAGCTCAGGCGGGATAGAGCAGTTCTTC
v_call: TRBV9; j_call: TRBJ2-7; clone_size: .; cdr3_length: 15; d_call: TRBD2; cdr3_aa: CASSVTTSGRGEQYF; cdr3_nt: TGTGCCAGCAGCGTAACGACTAGCGGGAGAGGCGAGCAGTACTTC
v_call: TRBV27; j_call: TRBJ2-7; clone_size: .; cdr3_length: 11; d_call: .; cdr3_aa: CASGLTYEQYF; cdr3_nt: TGTGCCAGCGGACTTACCTACGAGCAGTACTTC
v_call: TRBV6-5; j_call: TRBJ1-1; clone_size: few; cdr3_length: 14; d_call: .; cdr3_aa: CASSFPGQNTEAFF; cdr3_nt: TGTGCCAGCAGCTTTCCAGGACAGAACACTGAAGCTTTCTTT
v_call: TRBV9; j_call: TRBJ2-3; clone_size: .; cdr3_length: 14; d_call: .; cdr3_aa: CASNSAEPEDTQYF; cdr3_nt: TGTGCCAGCAACTCAGCGGAGCCGGAAGATACGCAGTATTTT
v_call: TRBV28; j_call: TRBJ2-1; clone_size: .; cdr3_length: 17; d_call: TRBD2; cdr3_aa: CASSLWGRLAGAHEQFF; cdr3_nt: TGTGCCAGCAGTTTATGGGGGCGTCTAGCGGGAGCCCATGAGCAGTTCTTC
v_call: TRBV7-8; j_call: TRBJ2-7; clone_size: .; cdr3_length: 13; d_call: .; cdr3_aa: CASSYRQGLEQYF; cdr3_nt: TGTGCCAGCAGCTACCGACAGGGACTCGAGCAGTACTTC
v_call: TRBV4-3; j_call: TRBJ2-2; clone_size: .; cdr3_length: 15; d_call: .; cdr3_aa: CASSRLLTNTGELFF; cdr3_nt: TGCGCCAGCAGCCGGCTTCTGACGAACACCGGGGAGCTGTTTTTT
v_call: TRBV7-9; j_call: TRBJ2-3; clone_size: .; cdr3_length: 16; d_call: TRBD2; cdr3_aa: CASSWWTSGYPDTQYF; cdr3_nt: TGTGCCAGCAGCTGGTGGACTAGCGGCTATCCAGATACGCAGTATTTT
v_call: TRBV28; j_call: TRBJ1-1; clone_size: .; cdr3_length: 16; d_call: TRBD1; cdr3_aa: CASSLPGQGRLSEAFF; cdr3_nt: TGTGCCAGCAGTTTACCGGGACAGGGACGATTGTCTGAAGCTTTCTTT